This passage covers 28 T cell receptor beta chains from one sample sequenced in a study of blood T cell repertoires in COVID-19. Method: immunoSEQ multiplex PCR; TCRdb's copy keeps in-frame clones and lacks some. Among 150,000 to 190,000 clones listed, roughly nine tenths were seen once. The sequenced sample consisted of peripheral blood. Receptor source: a woman between 65 and 79 years old with acute or convalescent COVID-19.

The V gene is TRBV1, the J gene TRBJ2-3; the tabulated D call, TRBD2, remains unverified against the DNA. TRBV1 is a listed pseudogene. The CDR3 is 16 residues long. The CDR3 sequence is CTSSQRTSGATDTQYF. CDR3 bases: TGCACCAGCAGCCAAAGGACTAGCGGGGCGACAGATACGCAGTATTTT.

The chain recombines TRBV19 with TRBJ2-7, with a possible D match to TRBD1 (6 bases). CDR3 length: 15 residues. V lost 6 bases and J lost 2, with 17 bases in between. CDR1 and CDR2 (germline): LNHDA, SQIVND (reference sequence). The chain's CDR3 is CASSPSGTQTYEQYF. The CDR3 DNA is TGTGCCAGTAGCCCATCCGGGACACAAACCTACGAGCAGTACTTC. The full variable domain, rest sourced from reference TRBV19 and TRBJ2-7, is DGGITQSPKYLFRKEGQNVTLSCEQNLNHDAMYWYRQDPGQGLRLIYYSQIVNDFQKGDIAEGYSVSREKKESFPLTVTSAQKNPTAFYLCASSPSGTQTYEQYFGPGTRLTVT.

Only one count was recorded for this clone. The J gene is TRBJ2-1, the V gene TRBV7-9; TRBD1 agrees at 10 bases. After removal of 5 bases from V and 8 bases from J, the junction contained 15 bases not matched to a gene. The CDR3 covers 17 residues. Per germline, CDR1 SEHNR and CDR2 FQNEAQ (reference sequence). The CDR3 sequence: CASSPRGTGTGADEQFF. CDR3 DNA sequence: TGTGCCAGCAGCCCCCGAGGTACCGGGACAGGGGCTGATGAGCAGTTCTTC.

This chain links TRBV28 with TRBJ1-2; no definite D call. The CDR3 consists of 13 residues. The germline V gene has CDR1 MDHEN and CDR2 SYDVKM. Trimming removed 2 bases at V and 4 bases at J, with 8 bases between. CDR3: CASSLTEIYGYTF. DNA of the CDR3: TGTGCCAGCAGTTTAACAGAAATCTATGGCTACACCTTC.

This chain joins TRBV4-1 and TRBJ2-3, with 11 bases lining up with TRBD2. The CDR3 has 15 residues. Germline assignment: CDR1 MGHRA and CDR2 YSYEKL. Trimming removed 4 bases from V and 14 bases from J; junction bases left unmatched: 14. The CDR3 here is CASSPGTSGPTGWYF. CDR3 bases: TGCGCCAGCAGCCCTGGGACTAGCGGCCCCACAGGGTGGTATTTT.

The chain recombines TRBV6-5 with TRBJ1-4; D not certain. Germline values: CDR1 MNHEY, CDR2 SVGAGI. The CDR3 extends over 13 amino acids. Trimming left V 8 bases short and J 5 bases short, with 12 bases between. The CDR3 loop is CASSPWRNEKLFF. Written as DNA, the CDR3 is TGTGCCAGCTCACCTTGGAGAAATGAAAAACTGTTTTTT.

The rearrangement links TRBV5-4 to TRBJ2-2; perhaps TRBD1 as D (5 bases). This CDR3 has 16 amino acids. The germline V and J ends were trimmed by 4 bases and 0 bases, with 13 bases remaining between them. Germline V gene lookup returns CDR1 SGHNT and CDR2 YYREEE (reference sequence). This CDR3 reads CASSQGQYANTGELFF. CDR3 sequence (DNA): TGTGCCAGCAGCCAAGGACAATATGCGAACACCGGGGAGCTGTTTTTT.

The chain's CDR3 is CASSQGPRQFF. The DNA for the CDR3 is TGTGCCAGCAGCCAGGGCCCTAGGCAGTTCTTC. The rearrangement uses TRBV7-2 and TRBJ2-1, with a weak D call TRBD1 (5 bases). From germline, CDR1 is SGHTA and CDR2 FQGNSA. Deletions cut 5 bases from V and 12 bases from J, with 11 bases between. CDR3 length equals 11 residues.

This chain uses TRBV9 with TRBJ2-1; TRBD2 agrees at 7 bases. The CDR3 has 17 amino acids. J gave up 2 bases and V 4 bases, and 12 bases lay outside the gene matches. Germline loops: CDR1 SGDLS, CDR2 YYNGEE. The CDR3 DNA is TGTGCCAGCAGCAAAAGCGGGACCGTGCTTGCCTACAATGAGCAGTTCTTC. Translation: CASSKSGTVLAYNEQFF.

V gene TRBV2 combines with J gene TRBJ2-2, with TRBD2 as a possible D gene (7 bases). The V end was cut by 0 bases, the J end by 5 bases, with 13 bases between. Germline V CDR1 and CDR2: SNHLY, FYNNEI. This CDR3 region has 16 residues. The CDR3: CASSEAAGAGTGELFF. CDR3 DNA sequence: TGTGCCAGCAGTGAAGCGGCGGGGGCGGGAACCGGGGAGCTGTTTTTT.

The chain's CDR3 is CASTRKGQSSSYNSPLHF. The CDR3 nucleotides read TGTGCCAGCACCCGGAAAGGACAGTCCAGCTCCTATAATTCACCCCTCCACTTT. The rearrangement uses TRBV5-6 and TRBJ1-6; D might be TRBD1 (6 bases). Germline CDR1 and CDR2: SGHDT and YYEEEE. CDR3 size: 18 residues. The V and J ends lost 6 bases and 0 bases respectively, with 19 bases between them.

V gene TRBV9 combines with J gene TRBJ1-6; D not resolved. The V end lost 5 bases, the J end lost 5 bases, and 17 bases lay between the germline ends. The CDR3 is made up of 16 amino acids. Germline V gives CDR1 SGDLS, CDR2 YYNGEE. This CDR3 reads CASSWEISANNSPLHF. Written as DNA, the CDR3 is TGTGCCAGCAGTTGGGAGATTTCAGCGAATAATTCACCCCTCCACTTT. Using reference TRBV9 and TRBJ1-6 for the parts outside the CDR3, the full variable domain is DSGVTQTPKHLITATGQRVTLRCSPRSGDLSVYWYQQSLDQGLQFLIQYYNGEERAKGNILERFSAQQFPDLHSELNLSSLELGDSALYFCASSWEISANNSPLHFGNGTRLTVT.

The chain is built from TRBV4-2 and TRBJ2-2; the match to TRBD2 covers 14 bases. The V segment lost 3 bases and the J segment 2 bases; nucleotides outside the gene matches: 8. This CDR3 has 19 residues. CDR1 and CDR2 from the germline V gene are LGHNA and YNFKEQ. Here the CDR3 DNA reads TGTGCCAGCAGCCAGTCGGGACTAGCGGGGGCCTTTAACACCGGGGAGCTGTTTTTT. It encodes CASSQSGLAGAFNTGELFF.

The chain carries TRBV19 and TRBJ1-6, with 10 bases aligning to TRBD1. V gave up 4 bases and J gave up 7 bases; unmatched junction bases: 4. The CDR3 spans 15 residues. The germline V gene has CDR1 LNHDA and CDR2 SQIVND (reference sequence). The CDR3 spells CASSTRTGGNSPLHF. As DNA, the CDR3 is TGTGCCAGTAGTACCAGGACAGGGGGGAATTCACCCCTCCACTTT.

The J gene is TRBJ1-1, the V gene TRBV5-1, with unresolved D. This CDR3 spans 14 amino acids. Germline V gene sequence: CDR1 SGHRS, CDR2 YFSETQ. V was trimmed by 4 bases and J by 5 bases, leaving 15 bases between them. CDR3 bases: TGCGCCAGCAGCCTACTAGGAGTGGTGACTGAAGCTTTCTTT. It codes for CASSLLGVVTEAFF. Using reference TRBV5-1 and TRBJ1-1 for the parts outside the CDR3, the full variable domain is KAGVTQTPRYLIKTRGQQVTLSCSPISGHRSVSWYQQTPGQGLQFLFEYFSETQRNKGNFPGRFSGRQFSNSRSEMNVSTLELGDSALYLCASSLLGVVTEAFFGQGTRLTVV.

The chain has TRBV7-2 and TRBJ1-3; D gene uncertain. CDR1 and CDR2 from the germline V gene are SGHTA and FQGNSA. The CDR3 contains 16 residues. The ends were cut back, 7 bases at V and 0 bases at J, with 16 bases in the middle. The CDR3, as DNA: TGTGCCAGCATTTTTGGACCGGGAAGCTCTGGAAACACCATATATTTT. Protein product: CASIFGPGSSGNTIYF.

The rearrangement joins TRBV12-2 to TRBJ1-2. TRBV12-2 is labeled a pseudogene. The CDR3 extends over 15 amino acids. CDR3 bases: TGTGCAAGTCGCTTCCGAGCGGGGACGAACTATGGCTACACCTTC. Amino acids: CASRFRAGTNYGYTF.

J is TRBJ1-6 and V is TRBV18, with 9 bases identical to TRBD1. CDR3 length: 15 amino acids. Germline loops: CDR1 KGHSH, CDR2 LQKENI. V lost 2 bases and J lost 7; bases outside the gene matches: 3. The CDR3 is CASSPWTGENSPLHF. CDR3 coding DNA: TGTGCCAGCTCACCATGGACAGGGGAGAATTCACCCCTCCACTTT.

This clone was observed a few times. Written as DNA, the CDR3 is TGTGCCAGCAGTCCGGGACAGGGGGCTAGCAATCAGCCCCAGCATTTT. Residues: CASSPGQGASNQPQHF. The genes are TRBV6-6 and TRBJ1-5; TRBD1 matches 12 bases. CDR1 is MNHNY and CDR2 is SVGAGI in the germline V gene (reference sequence). The CDR3 has 16 residues. Germline trimming cut 5 bases from V and 0 bases from J; bases unmatched to any gene: 2.

The genes are TRBV28 and TRBJ1-4; D is perhaps TRBD1 (6 bases). In germline, CDR1 is MDHEN, CDR2 SYDVKM. CDR3 length: 14 residues. V was cut by 10 bases and J by 8 bases, with 20 bases left in between. CDR3 in DNA: TGTGCCACCCGACGGGGAGGGGGGGCCGAAAAACTGTTTTTT. This translates into CATRRGGGAEKLFF.

V gene TRBV27 combines with J gene TRBJ2-7; D uncertain. V lost 2 bases and J 4 bases, leaving 9 bases between the germline ends. The germline V gene has CDR1 MNHEY and CDR2 SMNVEV (reference sequence). The CDR3 spans 13 residues. CDR3 nucleotides: TGTGCCAGCAGTTTAAATGGCGGTTACGAGCAGTACGTC. It specifies CASSLNGGYEQYV.

The gene calls are TRBV7-2 and TRBJ1-6; possibly TRBD1 for D (5 bases). Trimming pared 1 base from V and 9 bases from J, leaving 13 bases between. Germline V CDR1 and CDR2: SGHTA, FQGNSA. The CDR3 is 15 residues long. The CDR3: CASSLDGAVGSPLHF. As DNA, the CDR3 is TGTGCCAGCAGCTTAGATGGGGCCGTGGGTTCACCCCTCCACTTT.

V is TRBV3-1 (or the pseudogene TRBV3-2) and J is TRBJ1-2; no clear D gene. Germline V gene data show CDR1 as LGHDT and CDR2 as YNNKEL (reference sequence). V gave up 3 bases and J gave up 4 bases, with 18 bases separating them. The length of the CDR3 is 16 residues. The CDR3 sequence is CASSQRGGPRGYGYTF. For the CDR3, the DNA is TGTGCCAGCAGCCAGCGGGGAGGGCCCCGGGGCTATGGCTACACCTTC.

J is TRBJ2-4 and V is TRBV12-3 or TRBV12-4; 8 positions match TRBD1. The CDR3 covers 13 residues. The V and J ends lost 3 bases and 7 bases, in that order; junction bases with no gene match: 2. For the CDR3, the DNA is TGTGCCAGCAGTTTGACAGGGGCGAACATTCAGTACTTC. It encodes CASSLTGANIQYF.

The V call is TRBV6-5, the J call TRBJ2-3; possibly TRBD2 for D (6 bases). Germline CDR1 reads MNHEY; CDR2 reads SVGAGI. The CDR3 is 15 amino acids. Trimming left V 2 bases short and J 0 bases short, with 9 bases between. In DNA, the CDR3 is TGTGCCAGCAGTTACGGCGGGATTAGCACAGATACGCAGTATTTT. Translated, it gives CASSYGGISTDTQYF.

The V call is TRBV5-4, the J call TRBJ2-3; 7 bases agree with TRBD2. CDR1 is SGHNT and CDR2 is YYREEE in the germline V gene (reference sequence). The CDR3 is made up of 13 amino acids. With V trimmed by 4 bases and J by 5 bases, 4 bases remained unmatched. The CDR3 reads CASSGDYEDTQYF. DNA of the CDR3: TGTGCCAGCAGCGGGGACTATGAAGATACGCAGTATTTT.

The chain recombines TRBV30 with TRBJ1-6; no reliable D call. From germline, CDR1 is GTSNPN and CDR2 SVGIG (reference sequence). This CDR3 comprises 13 residues. V lost 1 base and J 8 bases, leaving 9 bases between the germline ends. CDR3 nucleotide sequence: TGTGCCTGGAGTGGTTCGGGTTATTCACCCCTCCACTTT. Translation gives CAWSGSGYSPLHF.

This clone appeared once. The CDR3 bases are TGTGCCATCTCGTGGACAGGCAACAATCAGCCCCAGCATTTT. Protein sequence: CAISWTGNNQPQHF. V gene TRBV19 combines with J gene TRBJ1-5, with 7 bases matching TRBD1. Trimming cost V 10 bases and J 3 bases; bases outside gene matches: 9. The CDR3 spans 14 residues. CDR1 and CDR2 (germline): LNHDA, SQIVND (reference sequence).